The clone carrying this T cell receptor beta chain occurred a few times. This sample is drawn from a study of CD8+ T cells in alopecia areata. Following extraction, RNA underwent reverse transcription to cDNA, which served as the sequencing template. TCRdb's table, derived via immunoSEQ multiplex PCR, lists solely in-frame clones and lacks some. The sample consists of around 270,000 clones, 55% to 75% of them appearing once. The CDR3 contains 13 residues. V shed 5 bases and J shed 3 bases, with 12 bases lying between them. Germline loops: CDR1 SGHDT, CDR2 YYEEEE. Treatment noted: oral pan-JAK inhibitor, 5-10 mg twice daily.

This sample comprised CD4+ T cells sorted from blood, obtained at week 24, from a patient treated with tofacitinib. V and J are TRBV5-6 and TRBJ2-7; D is perhaps TRBD2 (5 bases). This TCR derives from a human donor with alopecia areata. The CDR3 DNA is TGTGCCAGCAGTTGGACTGGGCTCTACGAGCAGTACTTC. Translating it yields CASSWTGLYEQYF.